These 20 T cell receptor beta chains share one sample of origin, sequenced in a study of T cell responses to AZD1222 COVID-19 vaccine listed by TCRdb under 2021. Library construction relied on the immunoSEQ multiplex PCR assay. Here the immuneACCESS table is served through TCRdb, limited to in-frame sequences with V and J called. Missing clones are a known gap in these copies; in checked studies unresolved V genes cover under half, and the rest lacks a known reason. The sample includes 100,000 to 150,000 clones, with 90% observed a single time. Of the sample, less than 9% falls within the top ten clones. The sample's time point label, in plain terms: baseline before first vaccination. The sample here was peripheral blood, taken on day 0 of AZD1222 vaccination. The receptors originated from an adult in good health.

This clone showed up just once. The chain couples TRBV4-3 to TRBJ1-2; possibly TRBD1 for D (5 bases). The V gene's germline CDR1 is LGHNA and CDR2 YSLEER. The CDR3 length is 15 residues. The germline V and J ends were trimmed by 4 bases and 5 bases, with 17 bases remaining between them. The CDR3 DNA reads as TGCGCCAGCAGCCTGGGACCACAGGACTCATATGGCTACACCTTC. This sequence encodes CASSLGPQDSYGYTF.

This sequence joins TRBV30 and TRBJ1-6, with D maybe TRBD1 (5 bases). The CDR3 runs to 12 residues. Germline V gene data show CDR1 as GTSNPN and CDR2 as SVGIG (reference sequence). The CDR3 region has the DNA TGTGACGTGTGTCAGGGACATTCACCCCTCCACTTT. Translated, it gives CDVCQGHSPLHF.

The rearrangement uses TRBV6-2 or TRBV6-3 and TRBJ2-5, with a possible D match to TRBD1 (5 bases). Germline lookup yields CDR1 MNHEY and CDR2 SVGEGT. The CDR3 is 17 amino acids. Trimming took 5 bases from V and 1 from J, leaving 20 bases between them. The CDR3 sequence is CASSHPYPQGPQETQYF. The CDR3 coding sequence is TGTGCCAGCAGTCACCCGTACCCCCAGGGCCCCCAAGAGACCCAGTACTTC.

J is TRBJ2-3 and V is TRBV10-3; 10 bases agree with TRBD1. The CDR3 loop spans 16 amino acids. CDR1 and CDR2 from the germline V gene are ENHRY and SYGVKD. Trimming removed 4 bases from V and 4 bases from J; junction bases left unmatched: 8. The CDR3 here is CAISAAGTGAADTQYF. CDR3 DNA: TGTGCCATCAGTGCTGCCGGGACAGGGGCCGCAGATACGCAGTATTTT.

The chain carries TRBV18 and TRBJ1-5; the D gene is possibly TRBD1 (5 bases). From germline, CDR1 is KGHSH and CDR2 LQKENI. The V and J ends lost 1 base and 7 bases respectively, with 8 bases between them. CDR3 length equals 13 residues. CDR3 coding DNA: TGTGCCAGCTCACCACAGGGGCGGCAGCCCCAGCATTTT. The encoded protein is CASSPQGRQPQHF. Variable domain in full (rest from reference TRBV18 and TRBJ1-5): NAGVMQNPRHLVRRRGQEARLRCSPMKGHSHVYWYRQLPEEGLKFMVYLQKENIIDESGMPKERFSAEFPKEGPSILRIQQVVRGDSAAYFCASSPQGRQPQHFGDGTRLSIL.

V usage is TRBV18 and J usage is TRBJ1-5; D is unclear. Trimming stripped 6 bases from V and 4 bases from J, with 16 bases between. This CDR3 comprises 15 residues. The germline gives CDR1 KGHSH, CDR2 LQKENI. The CDR3 nucleotides read TGTGCCAGCTCCGGGTCCGCTATCCCGAATCAGCCCCAGCATTTT. It codes for CASSGSAIPNQPQHF.

In its sample, this clone was seen once. This sequence joins TRBV6-2 or TRBV6-3 and TRBJ2-5; 7 bases are a match to TRBD2. The CDR3 length is 16 residues. Per germline, CDR1 MNHEY and CDR2 SVGEGT. V was pared by 2 bases and J by 3 bases, with 9 bases of the junction left unmatched. CDR3: CASSYGERGGEETQYF. The CDR3 DNA follows: TGTGCCAGCAGTTACGGGGAGCGGGGAGGGGAAGAGACCCAGTACTTC.

This sequence joins TRBV24-1 and TRBJ1-5, with 7 bases aligning to TRBD1. Germline lookup yields CDR1 KGHDR and CDR2 SFDVKD. Trimming at V came to 10 bases and at J to 6 bases, leaving 11 bases not matched to a gene. CDR3 size: 14 residues. CDR3 sequence (DNA): TGTGCCACGATAGACAGGGTGGTTCGTCAGCCCCAGCATTTT. Protein sequence: CATIDRVVRQPQHF.

The table lists this clone with a count of one. The gene calls are TRBV11-2 and TRBJ2-4; D is unclear. The CDR3 is 14 residues long. Per the germline V gene, CDR1 is SGHAT and CDR2 is FQNNGV. V was shortened by 2 bases and J by 1 base, with 6 bases between the two germline ends. CDR3 bases: TGTGCCAGCAGCTTAAGGGCTGCCAAAAACATTCAGTACTTC. The encoded protein is CASSLRAAKNIQYF.

The V and J genes are TRBV4-1 and TRBJ1-6, with TRBD1 identical over 8 bases. Losses at the gene ends were 2 bases for V and 1 base for J; bases not matched to a gene: 13. The CDR3 is 20 residues long. Germline-derived CDR1 and CDR2 are MGHRA and YSYEKL. The CDR3 loop is CASSQSLPGGAQSYNSPLHF. In nucleotides, the CDR3 is TGCGCCAGCAGCCAATCTCTCCCAGGGGGCGCGCAATCCTATAATTCACCCCTCCACTTT.

The rearrangement uses TRBV5-6 and TRBJ1-3; D ambiguous. The V and J ends lost 5 bases and 0 bases respectively, with 12 bases between them. This CDR3 region has 15 residues. Germline V CDR1 and CDR2: SGHDT, YYEEEE. The CDR3 DNA follows: TGTGCCAGCAGTTCGACATTCCCCTCTGGAAACACCATATATTTT. Translation: CASSSTFPSGNTIYF.

The chain employs TRBV7-2 and TRBJ1-1; D remains ambiguous. CDR1 and CDR2 (germline): SGHTA, FQGNSA. The CDR3 contains 12 residues. Trimming left V 5 bases short and J 7 bases short, with 11 bases between. This chain's CDR3 is CASSQAGLEAFF. The CDR3 DNA follows: TGTGCCAGCAGCCAGGCGGGCCTTGAAGCTTTCTTT. Supplemented by reference TRBV7-2 and TRBJ1-1, the full variable domain reads GAGVSQSPSNKVTEKGKDVELRCDPISGHTALYWYRQSLGQGLEFLIYFQGNSAPDKSGLPSDRFSAERTGGSVSTLTIQRTQQEDSAVYLCASSQAGLEAFFGQGTRLTVV.

The V gene is TRBV6-4, the J gene TRBJ1-2; TRBD1 matches 8 bases. The CDR3 has 15 residues. Losses at the gene ends were 0 bases for V and 9 bases for J; bases not matched to a gene: 9. Germline V gene sequence: CDR1 MRHNA, CDR2 SNTAGT. The CDR3 bases are TGTGCCAGCAGTGACTCTGGACAGGGCGGTTTCAGCTACACCTTC. Translated: CASSDSGQGGFSYTF.

This clone was counted a few times. This chain joins TRBV30 and TRBJ2-2; D gene uncertain. Per the germline V gene, CDR1 is GTSNPN and CDR2 is SVGIG (reference sequence). Trimming took off 0 bases at V and 7 bases at J, with 9 bases between the two ends. This CDR3 contains 13 residues. CDR3 sequence (DNA): TGTGCCTGGAGTGTAGTTCGCCTCGGGGAGCTGTTTTTT. It yields the protein CAWSVVRLGELFF.

The chain couples TRBV29-1 to TRBJ1-5, with D tentatively TRBD1 (6 bases). Germline CDR1 SQVTM, CDR2 ANQGSEA. The CDR3 is made up of 13 amino acids. V was trimmed by 6 bases and J by 2 bases, leaving 11 bases between them. In DNA form, the CDR3 reads TGCAGCGTCCAACAGGGAGGCAATCAGCCCCAGCATTTT. Its translation: CSVQQGGNQPQHF.

V and J are TRBV5-4 and TRBJ1-1; D remains unclear. This CDR3 has 13 amino acids. Trimming took off 2 bases at V and 4 bases at J, with 9 bases between the two ends. Germline lookup yields CDR1 SGHNT and CDR2 YYREEE (reference sequence). The CDR3 sequence: CASSFSEGTEAFF. The DNA of the CDR3 is TGTGCCAGCAGCTTTTCGGAGGGCACTGAAGCTTTCTTT.

The rearrangement uses TRBV7-8 and TRBJ1-3; D is uncertain. The CDR3 has 14 residues. Trimming shortened V by 5 bases and J by 0 bases, and 8 bases separated the two germline ends. CDR1 and CDR2 (germline): SGHVS, FQNEAQ. The CDR3 region has the DNA TGTGCCAGCAGCCGCGGGTCCTCTGGAAACACCATATATTTT. Its translation: CASSRGSSGNTIYF.

The rearrangement uses TRBV5-1 and TRBJ2-2; D remains ambiguous. CDR1 is SGHRS and CDR2 is YFSETQ in the germline V gene. CDR3 length: 15 amino acids. The ends were cut back, 0 bases at V and 1 base at J, with 7 bases in the middle. The DNA of the CDR3 is TGCGCCAGCAGCTTGGGTGGCCTGAACACCGGGGAGCTGTTTTTT. Translation gives CASSLGGLNTGELFF.

This rearrangement joins TRBV24-1 to TRBJ1-1; D call uncertain. The CDR3 is 14 amino acids. V lost 7 bases and J lost 6, with 17 bases in between. The germline CDR1 and CDR2 sequences are KGHDR and SFDVKD. The CDR3 sequence: CATRENVLKAEAFF. For the CDR3, the DNA is TGTGCCACCAGGGAGAACGTCCTTAAGGCTGAAGCTTTCTTT.

The genes are TRBV9 and TRBJ2-5; 7 nucleotides line up with TRBD2. CDR1 SGDLS and CDR2 YYNGEE come from the germline V gene. V lost 0 bases to trimming and J lost 1 base; unmatched junction nucleotides: 6. CDR3 size: 16 residues. Here the CDR3 reads CASSVAGGGLQETQYF. Written as DNA, the CDR3 is TGTGCCAGCAGCGTAGCTGGCGGGGGACTCCAAGAGACCCAGTACTTC.